A single sample is the source of the 5 T cell receptor beta chains below, sequenced in a study of blood T cell repertoires in COVID-19. The method was immunoSEQ multiplex PCR; TCRdb's version includes in-frame clones alone and lacks a portion of them. The table lists just under 350,000 clones, around 86% of them singletons, with roughly 6.3% in the top ten. Sequencing was done on a sample of peripheral blood. These receptors all stem from a woman aged 50 to 65 with COVID-19, enrolled during active disease.

The chain couples TRBV4-2 to TRBJ2-7, with a possible D match to TRBD2 (6 bases). The CDR3 is 14 amino acids. Germline-derived CDR1 and CDR2 are LGHNA and YNFKEQ. V was shortened by 0 bases and J by 3 bases, with 9 bases between the two germline ends. The chain's CDR3 is CASSQDNSGYEQYF. CDR3 coding DNA: TGTGCCAGCAGCCAAGATAATAGCGGCTACGAGCAGTACTTC.

V usage is TRBV18 and J usage is TRBJ2-5, with a possible D match to TRBD2 (5 bases). The V gene lost 6 bases and the J gene lost 4 bases, with 9 bases spanning the gap. The CDR3 sequence is 12 residues long. Germline CDR1 and CDR2: KGHSH and LQKENI. The CDR3 reads CASSDGGETQYF. In DNA, the CDR3 is TGTGCCAGCTCCGACGGAGGAGAGACCCAGTACTTC. The full variable domain, with the rest looked up from reference TRBV18 and TRBJ2-5, is NAGVMQNPRHLVRRRGQEARLRCSPMKGHSHVYWYRQLPEEGLKFMVYLQKENIIDESGMPKERFSAEFPKEGPSILRIQQVVRGDSAAYFCASSDGGETQYFGPGTRLLVL.

The chain links TRBV30 to TRBJ1-5; D might be TRBD1 (5 bases). With 1 base removed from V and 2 bases from J, the gap between germline ends came to 12 bases. In germline, CDR1 is GTSNPN, CDR2 SVGIG (reference sequence). The length of the CDR3 is 15 residues. The CDR3 nucleotides read TGTGCCTGGAGTGAGGCAGGGAGGGGCAATCAGCCCCAGCATTTT. This translates into CAWSEAGRGNQPQHF.

V usage is TRBV12-3 or TRBV12-4 and J usage is TRBJ1-1, with TRBD1 matching over 7 bases. After removal of 6 bases from V and 5 bases from J, the junction contained 6 bases not matched to a gene. CDR3 length: 13 residues. CDR3 sequence: CASSYYRGTEAFF. The CDR3 bases are TGTGCCAGCAGCTACTACAGGGGAACTGAAGCTTTCTTT.

The chain links TRBV6-6 to TRBJ1-4, with D unclear. Trimming took off 0 bases at V and 7 bases at J, with 9 bases between the two ends. The germline V gene has CDR1 MNHNY and CDR2 SVGAGI (reference sequence). CDR3 length equals 14 residues. This CDR3 reads CASSYSTRGEKLFF. Written as DNA, the CDR3 is TGTGCCAGCAGTTACTCGACCCGGGGTGAAAAACTGTTTTTT.